This T cell receptor (beta chain) was recorded in a study of T cells after yellow fever vaccination. Germline CDR1 is MNHEY and CDR2 is SMNVEV (reference sequence). CDR3 length: 16 residues. V trimming: 4 bases; J trimming: 7 bases; junction bases outside the gene matches: 12. The study's findings and limits: A minor fraction of clonotypes spanned both CD4 and CD8 compartments.

Regarding this clonotype: Its specificity is not known.

One entry per CDR3 protein, called by TCRdb with MiXCR from the 5' RACE reads. The sample holds some 160,000 distinct CDR3 sequences, around 9.3% seen once. The source was CD8+ T cells sorted from PBMCs, collected 45 days after the yellow fever booster vaccination. The gene calls are TRBV27 and TRBJ2-3; 9 bases fit TRBD2. This TCR derives from a man younger than 30 who received the YFV17D yellow fever vaccine. This chain's CDR3 is CASSSLGAGGPNTQYF. DNA of the CDR3: TGTGCCAGCAGTTCCCTCGGAGCGGGGGGACCGAATACGCAGTATTTT.